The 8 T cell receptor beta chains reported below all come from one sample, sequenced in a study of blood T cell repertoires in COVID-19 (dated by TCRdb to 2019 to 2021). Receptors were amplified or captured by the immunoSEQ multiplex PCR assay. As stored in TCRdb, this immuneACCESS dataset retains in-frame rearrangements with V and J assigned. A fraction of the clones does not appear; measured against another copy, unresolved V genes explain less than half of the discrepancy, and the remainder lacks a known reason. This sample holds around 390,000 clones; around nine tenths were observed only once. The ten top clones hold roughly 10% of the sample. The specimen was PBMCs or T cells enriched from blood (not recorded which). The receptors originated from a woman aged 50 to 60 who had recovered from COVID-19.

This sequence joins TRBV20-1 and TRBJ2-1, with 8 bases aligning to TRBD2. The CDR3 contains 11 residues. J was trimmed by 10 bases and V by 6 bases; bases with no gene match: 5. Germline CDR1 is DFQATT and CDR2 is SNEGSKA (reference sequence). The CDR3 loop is CSARGGSEQFF. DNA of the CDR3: TGCAGTGCCCGGGGGGGGAGCGAGCAGTTCTTC.

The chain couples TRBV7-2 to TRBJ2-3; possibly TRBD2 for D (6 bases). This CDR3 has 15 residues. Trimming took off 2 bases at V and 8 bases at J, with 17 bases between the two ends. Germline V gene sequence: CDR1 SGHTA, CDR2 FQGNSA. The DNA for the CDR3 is TGTGCCAGCAGCTTACGCGGGCGGGGTACCCGTACGCAGTATTTT. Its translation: CASSLRGRGTRTQYF.

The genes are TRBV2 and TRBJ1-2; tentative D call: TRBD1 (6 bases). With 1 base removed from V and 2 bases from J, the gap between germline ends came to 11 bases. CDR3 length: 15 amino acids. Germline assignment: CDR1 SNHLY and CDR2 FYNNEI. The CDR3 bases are TGTGCCAGCAGTGAAGATCACAGGGTAAACTATGGCTACACCTTC. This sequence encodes CASSEDHRVNYGYTF.

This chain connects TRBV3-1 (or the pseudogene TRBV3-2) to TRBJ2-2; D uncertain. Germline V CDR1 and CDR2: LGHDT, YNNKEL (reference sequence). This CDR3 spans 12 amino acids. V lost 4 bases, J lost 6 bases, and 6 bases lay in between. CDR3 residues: CASSRVSGELFF. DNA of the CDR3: TGTGCCAGCAGCCGAGTTTCCGGGGAGCTGTTTTTT.

CDR3 residues: CASRPDTQGGQPQHF. CDR3 coding DNA: TGTGCCAGCAGACCAGACACCCAGGGGGGTCAGCCCCAGCATTTT. This chain links TRBV28 with TRBJ1-5, with 7 bases fitting TRBD1. V lost 6 bases and J lost 6; bases outside the gene matches: 11. The germline V gene encodes CDR1 MDHEN and CDR2 SYDVKM. The CDR3 spans 15 residues.

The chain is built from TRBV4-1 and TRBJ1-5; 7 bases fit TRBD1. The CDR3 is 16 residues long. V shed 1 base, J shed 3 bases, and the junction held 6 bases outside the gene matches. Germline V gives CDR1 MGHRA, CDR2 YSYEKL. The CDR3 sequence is CASSQARGSLNQPQHF. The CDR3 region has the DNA TGCGCCAGCAGCCAAGCCAGGGGGAGCCTCAATCAGCCCCAGCATTTT.

CDR3: CASSPRTATTYEQYF. The CDR3 DNA reads as TGTGCCAGCAGCCCTAGGACTGCTACGACCTACGAGCAGTACTTC. This rearrangement joins TRBV27 to TRBJ2-7, with D possibly matching TRBD2 (5 bases). Trimming left V 6 bases short and J 2 bases short, with 17 bases between. CDR1 is MNHEY, CDR2 SMNVEV, per germline (reference sequence). The CDR3 totals 15 residues.

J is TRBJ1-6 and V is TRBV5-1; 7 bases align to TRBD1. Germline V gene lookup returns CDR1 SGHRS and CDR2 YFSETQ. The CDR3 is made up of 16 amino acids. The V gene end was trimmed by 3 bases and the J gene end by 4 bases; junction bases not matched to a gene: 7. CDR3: CASSSLGGQYNSPLHF. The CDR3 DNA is TGCGCCAGCAGCTCACTTGGGGGACAGTATAATTCACCCCTCCACTTT.